This T cell receptor (beta chain) is drawn from a study of cytomegalovirus exposure and HLA in healthy donors. Measured with immunoSEQ multiplex PCR; TCRdb has only the in-frame clones, and not every one. This sample has 110,000 or so clones, with approximately 85% found just once. Overall study results and limits: First-cohort TCR clusters were later found to tend to co-occur in the 120 or so validation repertoires. In vitro assays verified that three CMV-associated chains recognized CMV antigens specifically.

In this sample, this clone turned up once. The target antigen is unknown. The CDR3 is 14 residues long. V was pared by 10 bases and J by 0 bases, with 14 bases between. CDR1 and CDR2 from the germline V gene are ENHRY and SYGVKD. V and J are TRBV10-3 and TRBJ2-3; D remains unclear. The specimen was PBMCs. The source of this sequence is a woman aged 18-29 years in good health and CMV-seronegative. The CDR3 is CATNSQLSTDTQYF. CDR3 in DNA: TGTGCCACCAACAGTCAGCTTAGCACAGATACGCAGTATTTT.